The 17 T cell receptor beta chains below were found in one sample sequenced in a study of blood T cell repertoires in COVID-19. Method: immunoSEQ multiplex PCR; TCRdb's copy keeps in-frame clones and lacks some. The sample comprises more than 140,000 clones, 84% of which are singletons, and roughly 7.9% rests with the top ten. The specimen was peripheral blood. These receptors all stem from a woman in her fifties or sixties in a cohort sampled during active or convalescent COVID-19.

This chain uses TRBV7-2 with TRBJ1-3, with 9 positions matching TRBD1. CDR3 size: 18 residues. Looked up from germline, CDR1 is SGHTA and CDR2 is FQGNSA. The V gene end was trimmed by 1 base and the J gene end by 4 bases; junction bases not matched to a gene: 11. The CDR3 protein is CASSLDFSGQGGGNTIYF. In nucleotides, the CDR3 is TGTGCCAGCAGCTTAGATTTCTCGGGACAGGGAGGAGGAAACACCATATATTTT.

V gene TRBV19 combines with J gene TRBJ1-4, with a weak D call TRBD1 (6 bases). CDR1 is LNHDA, CDR2 SQIVND, per germline (reference sequence). V lost 3 bases, J lost 11 bases, and 10 bases lay in between. The CDR3 contains 12 residues. CDR3 amino acids: CASSIVTGKLFF. The DNA of the CDR3 is TGTGCCAGTAGTATTGTAACAGGGAAACTGTTTTTT.

The chain employs TRBV10-3 and TRBJ2-3; 7 bases map to TRBD1. Germline-derived CDR1 and CDR2 are ENHRY and SYGVKD. The CDR3 has 15 amino acids. V trimming: 8 bases; J trimming: 0 bases; junction bases outside the gene matches: 8. The CDR3, as DNA: TGTGCCATCGGAGACAGGGCAACTAGCACAGATACGCAGTATTTT. Protein: CAIGDRATSTDTQYF.

This clone was seen ten or more times. The J gene is TRBJ1-2, the V gene TRBV4-1, with a tentative D call TRBD1 (6 bases). CDR1 and CDR2 from the germline V gene are MGHRA and YSYEKL. This CDR3 comprises 16 residues. V was shortened by 4 bases and J by 2 bases, with 17 bases between the two germline ends. This CDR3 reads CASSRGPGPGNYGYTF. CDR3 sequence (DNA): TGCGCCAGCAGCCGGGGGCCAGGGCCCGGGAACTATGGCTACACCTTC.

The chain employs TRBV24-1 and TRBJ1-6; no definite D call. The CDR3 loop spans 15 amino acids. CDR1 and CDR2 from the germline V gene are KGHDR and SFDVKD. Between the trimmed V and J ends, which lost 3 bases and 2 bases, there was a span of 7 bases. CDR3 sequence: CATSDVDTYNSPLHF. DNA for the CDR3: TGTGCCACCAGTGATGTCGACACCTATAATTCACCCCTCCACTTT.

This clone was found a few times. This sequence joins TRBV6-6 and TRBJ1-1; possible D gene TRBD1, 5 bases. The germline CDR1 and CDR2 sequences are MNHNY and SVGAGI (reference sequence). The V and J ends lost 5 bases and 2 bases respectively, with 18 bases between them. The CDR3 runs to 16 residues. The CDR3 region has the DNA TGTGCCAGCAGTGGCGTGGGGGGGGGACTCAACACTGAAGCTTTCTTT. Translated: CASSGVGGGLNTEAFF.

This chain links TRBV7-9 with TRBJ1-4; D is unclear. This CDR3 is built from 13 residues. The ends were cut back, 5 bases at V and 8 bases at J, with 12 bases in the middle. Looked up from germline, CDR1 is SEHNR and CDR2 is FQNEAQ (reference sequence). The CDR3 reads CASSRSGGEKLFF. Written as DNA, the CDR3 is TGTGCCAGCAGCCGTTCGGGAGGAGAAAAACTGTTTTTT.

The chain uses TRBV24-1 and TRBJ2-5; perhaps TRBD2 as D (6 bases). This CDR3 spans 15 amino acids. Germline assignment: CDR1 KGHDR and CDR2 SFDVKD. Trimming cost V 3 bases and J 2 bases, with 12 bases left between them. The CDR3 DNA reads TGTGCCACCAGTGATACGGCGGGAACACAAGAGACCCAGTACTTC. It yields the protein CATSDTAGTQETQYF.

The chain is built from TRBV5-4 and TRBJ2-5; maybe TRBD2 (5 bases). CDR1 and CDR2 from the germline V gene are SGHNT and YYREEE (reference sequence). Trimming pared 0 bases from V and 1 base from J, leaving 13 bases between. The CDR3 spans 16 residues. DNA for the CDR3: TGTGCCAGCAGCTTGGGACTGGGAGAGCTCCAAGAGACCCAGTACTTC. It is translated as CASSLGLGELQETQYF.

This chain uses TRBV10-3 with TRBJ2-1; 7 nucleotides match TRBD2. V trimming: 7 bases; J trimming: 4 bases; junction bases outside the gene matches: 7. CDR3 size: 14 residues. Germline V gene lookup returns CDR1 ENHRY and CDR2 SYGVKD. CDR3 residues: CAIKEELAYNEQFF. The CDR3 DNA sequence: TGTGCCATCAAAGAAGAACTAGCGTACAATGAGCAGTTCTTC.

The chain employs TRBV11-2 and TRBJ2-1; 10 bases match TRBD1. CDR1 is SGHAT, CDR2 FQNNGV, per germline. Trimming at V came to 5 bases and at J to 1 base, leaving 11 bases not matched to a gene. The CDR3 extends over 18 amino acids. CDR3 in DNA: TGTGCCAGCAGCACCCGACAGGGGGCAGGTTGGTCCTACAATGAGCAGTTCTTC. It translates to CASSTRQGAGWSYNEQFF.

The rearrangement uses TRBV6-2 or TRBV6-3 and TRBJ1-1; 8 bases align to TRBD1. The CDR3 has 14 residues. V shed 5 bases and J 4 bases; nucleotides not matched to a gene: 6. Per germline, CDR1 MNHEY and CDR2 SVGEGT. The CDR3 nucleotides are TGTGCCAGCAGTATGACAGGGGACACCACTGAAGCTTTCTTT. Encoded protein: CASSMTGDTTEAFF.

The genes are TRBV6-4 and TRBJ2-1; 8 bases agree with TRBD2. V was clipped by 0 bases and J by 8 bases; unmatched bases: 15. The CDR3 contains 18 residues. Germline V CDR1 and CDR2: MRHNA, SNTAGT. The CDR3: CASSDSGTSGEGLHEQFF. The CDR3 nucleotides read TGTGCCAGCAGTGACTCTGGCACTAGCGGTGAGGGGTTGCATGAGCAGTTCTTC.

The CDR3 sequence: CSVHANRDRGRNEQFF. Here the CDR3 DNA reads TGCAGCGTTCACGCCAACCGGGACAGGGGGCGAAATGAGCAGTTCTTC. The rearrangement links TRBV29-1 to TRBJ2-1; 12 nucleotides line up with TRBD1. Germline CDR1 is SQVTM and CDR2 is ANQGSEA. V gave up 5 bases and J gave up 7 bases; unmatched junction bases: 12. The CDR3 is 16 amino acids.

The V call is TRBV30, the J call TRBJ2-5, with 7 bases lining up with TRBD2. Germline assignment: CDR1 GTSNPN and CDR2 SVGIG (reference sequence). CDR3 length: 13 residues. The V and J ends lost 1 base and 3 bases, in that order; junction bases with no gene match: 2. CDR3: CAWSGGLKETQYF. The CDR3 DNA reads TGTGCCTGGAGTGGGGGACTAAAAGAGACCCAGTACTTC.

The chain combines TRBV3-1 (or the pseudogene TRBV3-2) with TRBJ2-2, with 7 bases that match TRBD2. Germline values: CDR1 LGHDT, CDR2 YNNKEL (reference sequence). There are 13 residues in the CDR3. With 7 bases clipped from V and 5 bases from J, the junction kept 4 bases outside the gene matches. This chain's CDR3 is CASKTAGTGELFF. The CDR3 DNA follows: TGTGCCAGCAAGACAGCGGGGACCGGGGAGCTGTTTTTT.

This clone was observed a single time. The rearrangement joins TRBV7-9 to TRBJ2-3; unclear D gene. The length of the CDR3 is 12 residues. V was pared by 5 bases and J by 2 bases, with 5 bases between. Germline CDR1 is SEHNR and CDR2 is FQNEAQ (reference sequence). The CDR3 reads CASSQVTDTQYF. The CDR3 nucleotides are TGTGCCAGCAGCCAGGTCACAGATACGCAGTATTTT.